A single sample gave rise to the 17 T cell receptor beta chains below, sequenced in a study of T cell responses to AZD1222 COVID-19 vaccine. Profiled with immunoSEQ multiplex PCR; TCRdb holds only in-frame clones, not every one. The sample consists of some 150,000 clones, over 75% of them appearing once. Source: peripheral blood, taken 28 days after the second AZD1222 dose. The source of these receptors is an adult who received the AZD1222 COVID-19 vaccine.

This clone came up once. The chain links TRBV5-1 to TRBJ2-3, with 9 bases matching TRBD2. This CDR3 spans 15 amino acids. The V and J ends lost 3 bases and 3 bases, in that order; junction bases with no gene match: 5. Germline V gene lookup returns CDR1 SGHRS and CDR2 YFSETQ. CDR3 sequence (DNA): TGCGCCAGCAGCTCAAGTACTAGCGGGACAGATACGCAGTATTTT. It is translated as CASSSSTSGTDTQYF.

The gene calls are TRBV30 and TRBJ2-2; D is possibly TRBD1 (5 bases). V dropped 3 bases and J dropped 4 bases, with 9 bases sitting between them. This CDR3 has 13 amino acids. The V gene's germline CDR1 is GTSNPN and CDR2 SVGIG (reference sequence). CDR3 protein: CAWSRQSTGELFF. The CDR3, as DNA: TGTGCCTGGAGCAGACAGTCCACCGGGGAGCTGTTTTTT.

This sequence joins TRBV24-1 and TRBJ2-5; TRBD1 matches 8 bases. The CDR3 covers 13 residues. V gave up 5 bases and J gave up 4 bases; unmatched junction bases: 2. Germline V lookup: CDR1 KGHDR, CDR2 SFDVKD. The CDR3 here is CATSADRAETQYF. The CDR3 nucleotides are TGTGCCACCAGTGCGGACAGGGCAGAGACCCAGTACTTC.

The rearrangement links TRBV7-2 to TRBJ2-3, with 7 bases fitting TRBD1. The V gene end was trimmed by 1 base and the J gene end by 1 base; junction bases not matched to a gene: 2. The germline V gene has CDR1 SGHTA and CDR2 FQGNSA. The length of the CDR3 is 15 residues. Here the CDR3 reads CASSLGGQRTDTQYF. The DNA of the CDR3 is TGTGCCAGCAGCTTAGGGGGACAGCGCACAGATACGCAGTATTTT.

The gene calls are TRBV30 and TRBJ2-7; D tentatively fits TRBD1 or TRBD2 (5 bases each). Germline V gene data show CDR1 as GTSNPN and CDR2 as SVGIG (reference sequence). The V end lost 8 bases, the J end lost 7 bases, and 18 bases lay between the germline ends. The CDR3 spans 12 residues. CDR3 sequence reads: CASSGTAREQYF. The CDR3 DNA follows: TGTGCCAGTTCCGGGACGGCCAGGGAGCAGTACTTC.

The rearrangement uses TRBV2 and TRBJ1-2; D gene uncertain. The CDR3 totals 16 residues. V was trimmed by 0 bases and J by 0 bases, leaving 11 bases between them. The germline gives CDR1 SNHLY, CDR2 FYNNEI. In nucleotides, the CDR3 is TGTGCCAGCAGTGAAGCGCTGGTCGGAGCTAACTATGGCTACACCTTC. Its protein product is CASSEALVGANYGYTF.

The rearrangement joins TRBV19 to TRBJ2-3, with D tentatively TRBD1 (5 bases). V was trimmed by 5 bases and J by 2 bases, leaving 14 bases between them. The germline V gene has CDR1 LNHDA and CDR2 SQIVND (reference sequence). The length of the CDR3 is 15 residues. The CDR3 loop reads CASSHSRTITDTQYF. The CDR3 DNA reads TGTGCCAGTAGTCACTCCCGGACAATCACAGATACGCAGTATTTT.

The rearrangement links TRBV2 to TRBJ1-4, with 7 bases identical to TRBD1. Germline-derived CDR1 and CDR2 are SNHLY and FYNNEI. Trimming cost V 4 bases and J 5 bases; bases outside gene matches: 7. The CDR3 is 15 amino acids. The CDR3 nucleotides read TGTGCCAGCAGTGGCCGGGACAGAGAAAATGAAAAACTGTTTTTT. It encodes CASSGRDRENEKLFF. Full variable domain (missing parts from reference TRBV2 and TRBJ1-4): EPEVTQTPSHQVTQMGQEVILRCVPISNHLYFYWYRQILGQKVEFLVSFYNNEISEKSEIFDDQFSVERPDGSNFTLKIRSTKLEDSAMYFCASSGRDRENEKLFFGSGTQLSVL.

The J gene is TRBJ1-2, the V gene TRBV6-5, with D unclear. In germline, CDR1 is MNHEY, CDR2 SVGAGI. The length of the CDR3 is 14 residues. Trimming left V 3 bases short and J 4 bases short, with 12 bases between. The CDR3 nucleotides read TGTGCCAGCAGTTATACAGACCAAGGCTATGGCTACACCTTC. It translates to CASSYTDQGYGYTF.

This chain links TRBV5-6 with TRBJ1-1; a possible D gene is TRBD1 (5 bases). CDR1 and CDR2 from the germline V gene are SGHDT and YYEEEE. The CDR3 contains 16 residues. Trimming shortened V by 6 bases and J by 4 bases, and 22 bases separated the two germline ends. The CDR3 nucleotides are TGTGCCAGCACCCTGAGGGTGACAGTTACCTTCACTGAAGCTTTCTTT. Protein: CASTLRVTVTFTEAFF.

The chain has TRBV18 and TRBJ1-5, with D maybe TRBD1 (6 bases). The germline gives CDR1 KGHSH, CDR2 LQKENI. V was pared by 4 bases and J by 9 bases, with 16 bases between. This CDR3 region has 14 residues. CDR3 amino acids: CASSQSGALGPQHF. For the CDR3, the DNA is TGTGCCAGCTCACAGTCAGGGGCCCTGGGGCCCCAGCATTTT.

The gene calls are TRBV7-8 and TRBJ2-7; D assignment may be TRBD1 or TRBD2 (5 bases each). V was shortened by 3 bases and J by 0 bases, with 21 bases between the two germline ends. Germline CDR1 and CDR2: SGHVS and FQNEAQ. This CDR3 comprises 18 residues. DNA of the CDR3: TGTGCCAGCAGCTTGGGGGATTTGGGGACGCCGAGCTCCTACGAGCAGTACTTC. Translation gives CASSLGDLGTPSSYEQYF.

This clone was seen more than once but under ten times. The CDR3 reads CASREPPDTQYF. The CDR3, as DNA: TGTGCCAGCAGGGAACCGCCAGATACGCAGTATTTT. This chain connects TRBV2 to TRBJ2-3, with D unclear. The V and J ends lost 6 bases and 4 bases respectively, with 8 bases between them. This CDR3 is 12 amino acids long. Germline V gives CDR1 SNHLY, CDR2 FYNNEI.

This clone showed up just once. This chain links TRBV7-9 with TRBJ2-2; TRBD2 agrees at 9 bases. V shed 5 bases and J 2 bases; nucleotides not matched to a gene: 15. In germline, CDR1 is SEHNR, CDR2 FQNEAQ (reference sequence). This CDR3 is built from 19 residues. The CDR3 coding sequence is TGTGCCAGCAGCCAACTTGGTGGGGCTAGCGGGGCCAACACCGGGGAGCTGTTTTTT. Residues: CASSQLGGASGANTGELFF.

The chain uses TRBV20-1 and TRBJ1-5; 7 bases fit TRBD1. This CDR3 has 11 amino acids. The germline V gene encodes CDR1 DFQATT and CDR2 SNEGSKA (reference sequence). V dropped 5 bases and J dropped 7; count of bases not matched to a gene: 2. This chain's CDR3 is CSAGGGQPQHF. The CDR3 region has the DNA TGCAGTGCTGGAGGGGGCCAGCCCCAGCATTTT.

The rearrangement joins TRBV27 to TRBJ1-6; D is ambiguous. The length of the CDR3 is 13 residues. CDR1 MNHEY and CDR2 SMNVEV come from the germline V gene (reference sequence). Trimming removed 3 bases at V and 3 bases at J, with 3 bases between. The CDR3 bases are TGTGCCAGCAGTTTGGACTATAATTCACCCCTCCACTTT. It yields the protein CASSLDYNSPLHF.

The J gene is TRBJ2-7, the V gene TRBV6-1; D not resolved. V was pared by 0 bases and J by 1 base, with 10 bases between. Germline CDR1 is MNHNS and CDR2 is SASEGT. This CDR3 region has 15 residues. CDR3 DNA sequence: TGTGCCAGCAGTGAAGCAGGTGGCCGATCCTACGAGCAGTACTTC. Its translation: CASSEAGGRSYEQYF.